This T cell receptor beta chain was captured in a study of Ad26.COV2.S vaccination and SARS-CoV-2 variants (dated by TCRdb to the early 2020s). For context, the study as a whole: Vaccine-arm donors came from COV1001, a multicentre, randomized, double-blind, placebo-controlled phase I-IIa trial of Ad26.COV2.S in healthy adults. Ad26.COV2.S was given intramuscularly at 5x10^10 or 1x10^11 viral particles, as a single shot or as two shots 56 days apart. TCRbeta repertoire sequencing served as the tool for gauging how specific and how broad the SARS-CoV-2-reactive T cell receptors were following Ad26.COV2.S vaccination. A total of approximately 30 samples were included in the TCR-sequenced set, comprising around 19 Ad26.COV2.S vaccine recipients, 5 placebo recipients and 8 SARS-CoV-2 convalescent individuals. Trial participants were randomized into five groups of five: low-dose or high-dose Ad26.COV2.S given once or twice, or placebo on both occasions. Investigators remained blinded to trial group allocation during experiments and outcome assessment. Broader findings and caveats from the paper: Non-spike TCR breadth was comparable between vaccine and placebo recipients, consistent with the vaccine containing only spike. Ad26.COV2.S recipients had higher spike-specific TCR breadth than placebo recipients (P = 0.0014). The authors noted that total T cell responses may have been underestimated by the TCR breadth and depth analyses. After vaccination, spike-specific CD8+ and CD4+ T cell responses were reported to show substantial breadth. The study was not powered to compare responses between vaccine doses or regimens.

Taken with the paper, the label for treatment or condition translates to: about 20 received Ad26.COV2.S at low or high dose, single or two shots; 5 received placebo; per-sample allocation not given. For vaccine and placebo recipients, the sequenced repertoires came from samples collected on day 63 after the first injection. Cohort 1b enrolled about 25 adults aged 18-55 years at a single site in Boston, USA, between 29 July and 7 August 2020. As a vaccine, Ad26.COV2.S was a replication-incompetent adenovirus type 26 vector that expressed a prefusion-stabilized SARS-CoV-2 spike protein derived from the original Wuhan strain. Between the V and J ends, shortened by 9 bases and 0 bases respectively, the junction contains 5 bases. Per the germline V gene, MDHEN is the CDR1 and SYDVKM is the CDR2. CDR3 length: 11 amino acids, cysteine to phenylalanine. Only the CDR3 part of the read is kept: 33 bases, read in frame from the first base.

TCRbeta CDR3 regions were sequenced with the immunoSEQ Assay. After extraction, genomic DNA underwent amplification by bias-controlled multiplex PCR, followed by high-throughput sequencing. The study's processing was this. To quantify the absolute abundance of each unique TCRbeta CDR3 region, sequences were collapsed and filtered. T cell fraction was estimated by normalizing TCRbeta template counts to usable DNA, with usable DNA measured through amplification of reference genes found in all nucleated cells. Repertoire TCRs were annotated as SARS-CoV-2-specific by exact matching of V gene, CDR3 amino acid sequence and J gene to a known reactive TCR set. MIRA supplied the reference SARS-CoV-2 TCR set, which was filtered for enrichment in COVID-19-positive ImmuneCODE repertoires so that public or cross-reactive TCRs were removed. Using the MIRA antigens, annotated TCRs were further analysed by specific ORF or by position within an ORF. Breadth was defined as annotated unique rearrangements over total unique productive rearrangements; depth was the summed frequency of those rearrangements. Group comparisons of TCR breadth used two-sided Wilcoxon rank-sum tests. TCRdb's version of the immuneACCESS table is confined to in-frame rearrangements and falls short of the full clone set. An unresolved V gene accounts for under half of the shortfall where checked; the remainder is of unknown origin. Clonal size and the V and J genes are those of that table, whereas D and trimming came from the DNA. Within this sample are hundreds of thousands of clones, with 86% of them counted one time only. The top ten hold around 10% of the sample.

On this clone: Its antigen remains unidentified. No much larger clone is present one base from it, and per-base qualities are unavailable.

The sequence derives from a person between 18 and 60 years old who received the Ad26.COV2.S COVID-19 vaccine or a placebo. This material consisted of peripheral blood, taken in a trial of Ad26.COV2.S vaccine versus placebo. The sequence joins TRBV28 to TRBJ1-1; the D gene cannot be named for sure. The CDR3 reads CASRMNTEAFF. The DNA sequence is as follows: TGTGCCAGTAGGATGAACACTGAAGCTTTCTTT.